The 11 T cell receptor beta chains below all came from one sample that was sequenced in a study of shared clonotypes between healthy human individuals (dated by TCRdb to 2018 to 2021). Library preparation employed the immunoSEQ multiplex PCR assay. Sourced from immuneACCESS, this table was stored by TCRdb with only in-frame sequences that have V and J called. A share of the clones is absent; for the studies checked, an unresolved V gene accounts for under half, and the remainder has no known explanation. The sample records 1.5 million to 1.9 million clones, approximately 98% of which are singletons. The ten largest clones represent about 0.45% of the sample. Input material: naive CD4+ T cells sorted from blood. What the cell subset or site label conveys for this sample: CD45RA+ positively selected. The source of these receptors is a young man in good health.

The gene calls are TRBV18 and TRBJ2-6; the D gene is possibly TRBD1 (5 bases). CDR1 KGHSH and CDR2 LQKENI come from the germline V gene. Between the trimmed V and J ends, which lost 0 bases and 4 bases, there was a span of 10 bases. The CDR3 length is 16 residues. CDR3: CASSPPQGRGANVLTF. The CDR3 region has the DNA TGTGCCAGCTCACCACCTCAGGGTCGGGGGGCCAACGTCCTGACTTTC. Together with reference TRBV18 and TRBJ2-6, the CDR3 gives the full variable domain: NAGVMQNPRHLVRRRGQEARLRCSPMKGHSHVYWYRQLPEEGLKFMVYLQKENIIDESGMPKERFSAEFPKEGPSILRIQQVVRGDSAAYFCASSPPQGRGANVLTFGAGSRLTVL.

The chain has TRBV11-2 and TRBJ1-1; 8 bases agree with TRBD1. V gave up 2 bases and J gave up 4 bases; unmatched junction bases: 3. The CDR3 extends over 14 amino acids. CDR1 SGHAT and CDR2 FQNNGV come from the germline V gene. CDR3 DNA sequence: TGTGCCAGCAGCTTAAAAACAGGGGGCACTGAAGCTTTCTTT. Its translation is CASSLKTGGTEAFF.

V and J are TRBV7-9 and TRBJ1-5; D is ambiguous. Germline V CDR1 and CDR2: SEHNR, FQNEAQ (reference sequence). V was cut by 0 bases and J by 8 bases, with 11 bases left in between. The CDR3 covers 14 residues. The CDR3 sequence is CASSLAAVGKPQHF. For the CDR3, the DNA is TGTGCCAGCAGCTTAGCGGCGGTGGGCAAGCCCCAGCATTTT.

CDR3 coding DNA: TGTGCCTGGAGCCAGACGACCTATGGCTACACCTTC. Encoded protein: CAWSQTTYGYTF. This rearrangement joins TRBV30 to TRBJ1-2; no definite D call. Germline CDR1 GTSNPN, CDR2 SVGIG (reference sequence). CDR3 length equals 12 residues. The V end was cut by 3 bases, the J end by 4 bases, with 9 bases between.

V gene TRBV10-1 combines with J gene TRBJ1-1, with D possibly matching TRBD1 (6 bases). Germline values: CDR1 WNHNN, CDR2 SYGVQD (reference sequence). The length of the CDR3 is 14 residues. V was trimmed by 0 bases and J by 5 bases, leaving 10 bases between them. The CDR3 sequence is CASSESSGVTEAFF. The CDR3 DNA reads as TGCGCCAGCAGTGAGTCTTCAGGGGTTACTGAAGCTTTCTTT.

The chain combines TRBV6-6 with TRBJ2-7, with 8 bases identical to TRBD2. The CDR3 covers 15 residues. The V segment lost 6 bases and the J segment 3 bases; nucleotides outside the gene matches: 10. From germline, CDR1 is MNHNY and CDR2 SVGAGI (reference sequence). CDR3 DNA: TGTGCCAGCAGGGGTCGGGAGGGGACCCTCTACGAGCAGTACTTC. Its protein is CASRGREGTLYEQYF.

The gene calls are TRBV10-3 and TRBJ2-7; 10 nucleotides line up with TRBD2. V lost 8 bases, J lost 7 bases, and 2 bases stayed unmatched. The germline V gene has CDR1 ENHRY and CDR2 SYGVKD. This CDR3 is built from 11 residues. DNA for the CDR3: TGTGCCATCCAGCGGGAGGGTGAGCAGTACTTC. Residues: CAIQREGEQYF.

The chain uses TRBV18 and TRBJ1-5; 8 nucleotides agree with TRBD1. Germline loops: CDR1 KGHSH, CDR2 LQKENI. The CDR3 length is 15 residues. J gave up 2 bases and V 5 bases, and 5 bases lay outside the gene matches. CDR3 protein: CASSWTGKGNQPQHF. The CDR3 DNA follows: TGTGCCAGCTCATGGACAGGGAAAGGCAATCAGCCCCAGCATTTT.

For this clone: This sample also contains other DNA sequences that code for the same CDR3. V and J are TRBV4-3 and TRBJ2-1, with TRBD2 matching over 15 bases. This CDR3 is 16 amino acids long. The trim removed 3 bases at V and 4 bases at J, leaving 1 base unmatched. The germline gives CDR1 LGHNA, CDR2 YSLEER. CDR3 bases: TGCGCCAGCAGCCAGGGACTAGCGGGAGGATACAATGAGCAGTTCTTC. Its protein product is CASSQGLAGGYNEQFF.

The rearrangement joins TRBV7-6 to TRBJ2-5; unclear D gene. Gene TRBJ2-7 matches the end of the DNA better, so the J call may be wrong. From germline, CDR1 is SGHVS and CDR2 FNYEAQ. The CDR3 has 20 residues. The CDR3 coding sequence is TGTGCCAGCAGCTTAGACCGCGATTTTAAAGGTGCAGACGACTCCTACGAGCAGTACTTC. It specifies CASSLDRDFKGADDSYEQYF.

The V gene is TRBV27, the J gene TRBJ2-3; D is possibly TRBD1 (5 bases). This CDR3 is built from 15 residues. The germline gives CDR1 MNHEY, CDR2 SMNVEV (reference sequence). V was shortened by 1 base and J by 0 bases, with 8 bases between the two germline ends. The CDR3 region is CASSLLQVSTDTQYF. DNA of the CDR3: TGTGCCAGCAGTTTATTACAGGTTAGCACAGATACGCAGTATTTT.